This TCR beta chain came from a study of cytomegalovirus exposure and HLA in healthy donors. Germline V gene lookup returns CDR1 SGHNT and CDR2 YYREEE (reference sequence). The CDR3 spans 14 residues. Trimming at V came to 3 bases and at J to 3 bases, leaving 2 bases not matched to a gene. In the case of this clone: What it recognizes is unknown.

PCR used 60 Vbeta primers and 13 Jbeta primers. Sequenced by immunoSEQ multiplex PCR; TCRdb stores in-frame clones only, minus some. Of about 160,000 clones in the sample, 70% to 80% were seen once. Points from the study as a whole: CMV serostatus alone was available as immune exposure information.

The sample consisted of PBMCs. This clonotype was sampled from a man between 35 and 55 years old in good health and CMV-seronegative. The chain is built from TRBV5-4 and TRBJ2-7; 11 positions match TRBD2. CDR3 region: CASSSLAGDYEQYF. The CDR3 DNA reads TGTGCCAGCAGCTCACTAGCGGGAGACTACGAGCAGTACTTC.